This is a list of T cell receptor beta chains from one sample in a study of blood T cell repertoires in COVID-19. Assay: immunoSEQ multiplex PCR; the TCRdb copy retains only in-frame clones and omits some. The table includes 60,000 to 95,000 clones, about 93% detected once. The sequencing input was peripheral blood. These receptors were collected from a human donor in a cohort sampled during active COVID-19. CDR3s include the opening cysteine and the closing phenylalanine or tryptophan. The order of the fields is CDR3 protein, CDR3 DNA, D gene, V gene, J gene, clone size. A D gene is named only where the DNA matches it firmly. The listing skips clone size in some rows; elsewhere it reads once, few, many or a size class.

CASSSWGQGTDTQYF,TGTGCCAGCAGCTCCTGGGGGCAAGGCACAGATACGCAGTATTTT,.,TRBV7-9,TRBJ2-3,.
CASRTTGGFGNTIYF,TGTGCCAGCAGAACGACAGGGGGCTTTGGAAACACCATATATTTT,TRBD1,TRBV6-5,TRBJ1-3,once
CASSWSVYNEQFF,TGTGCCAGCAGCTGGTCGGTCTACAATGAGCAGTTCTTC,.,TRBV7-2,TRBJ2-1,.
CASSQSDRGLSGNTIYF,TGTGCCAGCAGCCAATCAGACAGGGGACTTTCTGGAAACACCATATATTTT,TRBD1,TRBV3-1/TRBV3-2,TRBJ1-3,.
CASSRSRAGGPDTQYF,TGTGCCAGCAGCCGATCTCGCGCGGGGGGGCCCGATACGCAGTATTTT,TRBD2,TRBV6-6,TRBJ2-3,.
CASSLKKTGWVGQPQHF,TGTGCCAGCAGCTTAAAGAAGACAGGGTGGGTGGGCCAGCCCCAGCATTTT,TRBD1,TRBV7-8,TRBJ1-5,.
CASSLVGTGMNTEAFF,TGTGCCAGCAGCTTGGTCGGAACAGGGATGAACACTGAAGCTTTCTTT,.,TRBV5-5,TRBJ1-1,.
CASSRKQGSPTDTQYF,TGCGCCAGCAGTCGCAAACAGGGGAGCCCCACAGATACGCAGTATTTT,TRBD1,TRBV23-1,TRBJ2-3,.
CASSIGQGNTEAFF,TGCGCCAGCAGTATCGGGCAGGGGAACACTGAAGCTTTCTTT,.,TRBV5-1,TRBJ1-1,.
CASSSKGQGNSPLHF,TGTGCCAGCAGCTCAAAGGGACAGGGAAATTCACCCCTCCACTTT,TRBD1,TRBV7-9,TRBJ1-6,.
CASSYESGGHHGYTF,TGTGCCAGCAGTTACGAGTCAGGGGGCCACCATGGCTACACCTTC,TRBD1,TRBV6-5,TRBJ1-2,.
CASNEDAGALSNEQFF,TGTGCCAGCAACGAAGACGCGGGGGCCCTGTCCAATGAGCAGTTCTTC,.,TRBV11-2,TRBJ2-1,.
CASSSSRASGELFF,TGTGCCAGCAGCTCAAGCAGGGCATCCGGGGAGCTGTTTTTT,.,TRBV5-4,TRBJ2-2,.
CASSLKASGGSETQYF,TGTGCCAGCAGCTTAAAGGCTAGCGGGGGCTCAGAGACCCAGTACTTC,TRBD2,TRBV7-2,TRBJ2-5,.
CASSSQGDNSPLHF,TGTGCCAGCAGCTCCCAGGGGGACAATTCACCCCTCCACTTT,TRBD1,TRBV5-4,TRBJ1-6,.
CASSFRGEGGSGYTF,TGTGCCAGCAGCTTTAGAGGGGAAGGGGGCTCGGGCTACACCTTC,TRBD1,TRBV5-4,TRBJ1-2,.
CASSLMGGAPYEQYF,TGTGCCAGCAGTTTAATGGGGGGGGCCCCGTACGAGCAGTACTTC,.,TRBV27,TRBJ2-7,.
CAKGQPRYNEQFF,TGTGCCAAGGGACAGCCACGGTACAATGAGCAGTTCTTC,TRBD1,TRBV12-3/TRBV12-4,TRBJ2-1,.
CASSQGTDGDRFF,TGTGCCAGCAGCCAAGGGACAGATGGGGACAGGTTCTTC,TRBD1,TRBV3-1/TRBV3-2,TRBJ2-1,.
CASSDVPLGSGELFF,TGTGCCAGCAGTGATGTACCCTTGGGGAGCGGGGAGCTGTTTTTT,.,TRBV2,TRBJ2-2,.
CASSYGTGVSGSPLHF,TGTGCCAGCAGTTACGGGACAGGGGTATCCGGTTCACCCCTCCACTTT,TRBD1,TRBV6-5,TRBJ1-6,.
CASSRLGANTGELFF,TGTGCCAGCAGCCGCCTCGGAGCGAACACCGGGGAGCTGTTTTTT,.,TRBV3-1/TRBV3-2,TRBJ2-2,.
CAWSQGSGNTIYF,TGTGCCTGGAGCCAGGGCTCTGGAAACACCATATATTTT,.,TRBV30,TRBJ1-3,.
CASRASGGAGQYF,TGTGCCAGCAGAGCTAGCGGGGGGGCCGGGCAGTACTTC,TRBD2,TRBV6-5,TRBJ2-7,.
CASSLSTDTQYF,TGTGCCAGCAGTCTAAGCACAGATACGCAGTATTTT,.,TRBV12-3/TRBV12-4,TRBJ2-3,.
CASSFSGNTIYF,TGCGCCAGCAGCTTCAGTGGAAACACCATATATTTT,.,TRBV5-1,TRBJ1-3,.
CASSYQLAGGWRRDEQFF,TGTGCCAGCAGTTACCAACTAGCGGGGGGCTGGAGGCGGGATGAGCAGTTCTTC,TRBD2,TRBV6-2/TRBV6-3,TRBJ2-1,once
CASSDSWGSGTQYF,TGTGCCAGCAGTGACTCGTGGGGATCGGGGACGCAGTATTTT,.,TRBV6-4,TRBJ2-3,.
CASSSVNNSPLHF,TGTGCCAGCAGTTCCGTAAATAATTCACCCCTCCACTTT,.,TRBV6-5,TRBJ1-6,.
CASSMTLNTEAFF,TGTGCCAGTAGTATGACACTGAACACTGAAGCTTTCTTT,.,TRBV19,TRBJ1-1,few
CASRNRENIQYF,TGTGCCAGCAGAAACAGAGAAAACATTCAGTACTTC,.,TRBV12-3/TRBV12-4,TRBJ2-4,.
CASSPSAVRDPYNEQFF,TGCGCCAGCAGCCCCTCGGCGGTCCGGGATCCTTACAATGAGCAGTTCTTC,.,TRBV5-1,TRBJ2-1,.